This T cell receptor (beta chain) was observed in a study of shared clonotypes between healthy human individuals. Each cell subset's genomic DNA was divided evenly among several immunoSEQ plates. Sequencing used immunoSEQ multiplex PCR; TCRdb keeps in-frame clones, though not all of them. This table has a few million clones, about 92% appearing once. V was clipped by 2 bases and J by 6 bases, with 7 bases between them. This CDR3 is 12 amino acids long. CDR1 is SEHNR and CDR2 is FQNEAQ in the germline V gene (reference sequence). General study findings and limits: Between several donors, naive CD4 clonotypes were shared at a level of about 5.3%.

Of note for this clone: Its antigen is unidentified.

The chain combines TRBV7-9 with TRBJ1-2; D remains ambiguous. The source material was naive CD4+ T cells from PBMCs. This sample's subset: CD45RA+ positively selected. The source of this sequence is a man between 18 and 29 years old in good health. Some clones in this sample may be carry-over from other donors' samples. The CDR3 spells CASSLTPDGYTF. The CDR3 DNA follows: TGTGCCAGCAGCTTAACACCGGATGGCTACACCTTC.